These T cell receptor beta chains were read from a single sample in a study of OX40 agonist ivuxolimab in advanced cancers. Assay used: immunoSEQ multiplex PCR; TCRdb lists only in-frame clones, some missing. Of 30,000 to 40,000 clones listed, approximately 89% are singletons. The starting material was CD4+ or CD8+ T cells sorted from blood, obtained in a trial of the OX40 agonist ivuxolimab. The receptors come from an adult with an advanced solid tumor such as melanoma, head and neck, liver or kidney cancer. The CDR3 runs from the conserved cysteine through the conserved F or W. D genes are given only for firm matches. The listing skips clone size in some rows; elsewhere it reads once, few, many or a size class.

abundance,v_gene,j_gene,d_gene,CDR3aa,CDR3nt
.,TRBV9,TRBJ2-3,TRBD2,CASALAGGLDTQYF,TGTGCCAGCGCCCTAGCGGGAGGATTAGATACGCAGTATTTT
.,TRBV7-3,TRBJ1-1,TRBD1,CASSLGTGPTEAFF,TGTGCCAGCAGCCTAGGGACAGGCCCTACTGAAGCTTTCTTT
.,TRBV6-5,TRBJ2-1,.,CASSYKGGTYNEQFF,TGTGCCAGCAGTTATAAGGGCGGTACCTACAATGAGCAGTTCTTC
.,TRBV2,TRBJ1-2,TRBD1,CASTGGSSYTF,TGTGCCAGCACAGGGGGCTCTAGCTACACCTTC
medium-sized,TRBV23-1,TRBJ1-2,.,CASSQPLYGGRYGYTF,TGCGCCAGCAGTCAACCCCTTTATGGGGGACGGTATGGCTACACCTTC
.,TRBV14,TRBJ2-7,.,CASNSGNSYEQYF,TGTGCCAGCAACTCGGGAAATTCCTACGAGCAGTACTTC
.,TRBV5-6,TRBJ2-7,.,CASSTDRLEQYF,TGTGCCAGCAGTACAGACAGGCTTGAGCAGTACTTC
.,TRBV27,TRBJ2-3,.,CASSLEGVARTDTQYF,TGTGCCAGCAGTTTAGAGGGAGTAGCTCGGACAGATACGCAGTATTTT
once,TRBV19,TRBJ1-2,.,CASSTGPSGYGYTF,TGTGCCAGTAGTACAGGACCCTCTGGCTATGGCTACACCTTC
.,TRBV7-2,TRBJ2-1,TRBD2,CASSTEGLAGGSSYNEQFF,TGTGCCAGCAGCACCGAAGGGCTAGCGGGGGGTAGCTCCTACAATGAGCAGTTCTTC
.,TRBV7-7,TRBJ2-3,.,CASSVTPRTDTQYF,TGTGCCAGCAGCGTCACACCTAGGACAGATACGCAGTATTTT
.,TRBV5-5,TRBJ1-1,.,CASSLITGNTEAFF,TGTGCCAGCAGCTTGATTACAGGGAACACTGAAGCTTTCTTT
.,TRBV19,TRBJ2-7,.,CASSIRDTGYEQYF,TGTGCCAGTAGTATAAGGGACACGGGCTACGAGCAGTACTTC
.,TRBV7-9,TRBJ2-3,TRBD1,CASSSGQGGPDTQYF,TGTGCCAGCAGCTCGGGACAGGGGGGTCCAGATACGCAGTATTTT
.,TRBV14,TRBJ1-1,.,CASSLSTVNTEAFF,TGTGCCAGCAGCCTGTCGACAGTTAACACTGAAGCTTTCTTT
.,TRBV14,TRBJ2-1,.,CASSRSSYNEQFF,TGTGCCAGCAGCCGGAGCTCCTACAATGAGCAGTTCTTC
.,TRBV6-6,TRBJ1-2,.,CASTLGAANGYTF,TGTGCCAGCACCTTGGGGGCGGCTAATGGCTACACCTTC
.,TRBV10-3,TRBJ1-1,.,CAISDPTPGDTEAFF,TGTGCCATCAGTGATCCGACCCCCGGGGACACTGAAGCTTTCTTT
.,TRBV27,TRBJ2-7,.,CASSFRTTYEQYF,TGTGCCAGCAGTTTTCGAACCACCTACGAGCAGTACTTC
.,TRBV11-2,TRBJ2-5,.,CASSVSSAQYF,TGTGCCAGCAGCGTTAGCTCAGCGCAGTACTTC
once,TRBV21-1,TRBJ2-3,.,CASPRTAETNLDTQYF,TGTGCCAGCCCCAGGACGGCGGAGACCAACTTAGATACGCAGTATTTT
.,TRBV5-6,TRBJ1-2,.,CASSFGSGYTF,TGTGCCAGCAGCTTCGGGAGCGGCTACACCTTC
.,TRBV7-9,TRBJ2-3,.,CASSQGGDTQYF,TGTGCCAGCAGCCAAGGGGGGGATACGCAGTATTTT
once,TRBV4-1,TRBJ1-1,.,CASSQAHAGGTEAFF,TGCGCCAGCAGCCAAGCCCACGCGGGTGGCACTGAAGCTTTCTTT
.,TRBV29-1,TRBJ1-1,.,CSVVSSENTEAFF,TGCAGCGTTGTATCCAGCGAAAACACTGAAGCTTTCTTT
.,TRBV6-1,TRBJ2-1,.,CASSVRSSYNEQFF,TGTGCCAGCAGTGTTAGAAGCTCCTACAATGAGCAGTTCTTC
.,TRBV5-6,TRBJ2-3,TRBD2,CASRGGRGTQYF,TGTGCCAGCCGGGGTGGGCGGGGGACGCAGTATTTT
.,TRBV2,TRBJ2-5,TRBD2,CARDPGLAGEGETQYF,TGTGCCAGAGACCCGGGACTAGCGGGAGAGGGGGAGACCCAGTACTTC
once,TRBV29-1,TRBJ2-7,.,CSVASGDGKQYF,TGCAGCGTTGCCTCGGGGGACGGGAAGCAGTACTTC
.,TRBV6-6,TRBJ1-1,.,CASSPTGGNTEAFF,TGTGCCAGCAGCCCCACCGGGGGGAACACTGAAGCTTTCTTT
once,TRBV12-5,TRBJ1-5,.,CASAQGVNQPQHF,TGTGCTAGTGCCCAGGGAGTCAATCAGCCCCAGCATTTT
.,TRBV5-1,TRBJ1-1,TRBD1,CASSEGQGSTEAFF,TGCGCCAGCAGCGAAGGACAGGGGAGCACTGAAGCTTTCTTT
.,TRBV28,TRBJ2-7,.,CASSLANAEPYEQYF,TGTGCCAGCAGTTTAGCGAATGCGGAGCCCTACGAGCAGTACTTC
.,TRBV14,TRBJ2-1,.,CASSPTSYNGQFF,TGTGCCAGCAGCCCTACTAGTTACAATGGGCAGTTCTTC
.,TRBV6-5,TRBJ2-7,.,CASSYPGDSYEQYF,TGTGCCAGCAGTTATCCGGGGGACTCCTACGAGCAGTACTTC
.,TRBV7-9,TRBJ1-1,.,CASSPGGSEAFF,TGTGCCAGCAGCCCCGGCGGTTCTGAAGCTTTCTTT
.,TRBV6-6,TRBJ2-2,.,CASNPNTGELFF,TGTGCCAGCAATCCGAACACCGGGGAGCTGTTTTTT
.,TRBV5-8,TRBJ2-7,TRBD1,CASSLGETGVSYEQYF,TGTGCCAGCAGCTTGGGGGAGACAGGGGTGTCCTACGAGCAGTACTTC
.,TRBV13,TRBJ1-3,.,CASSPSSGTGDMRFGNTIYF,TGTGCCAGCAGCCCAAGCTCCGGGACGGGGGATATGAGGTTCGGAAACACCATATATTTT
.,TRBV4-1,TRBJ2-5,TRBD2,CASSQLRGQETQYF,TGCGCCAGCAGCCAATTGCGGGGGCAAGAGACCCAGTACTTC
few,TRBV7-6,TRBJ1-6,TRBD1,CASSSDRGNSPLHF,TGTGCCAGCAGCTCAGACAGGGGTAATTCACCCCTCCACTTT
few,TRBV27,TRBJ1-2,.,CASSFLGAYGYTF,TGTGCCAGCAGTTTCCTAGGGGCCTATGGCTACACCTTC
medium-sized,TRBV7-9,TRBJ2-5,TRBD2,CATFGTSGMGYQETQYF,TGTGCCACCTTCGGGACTAGCGGAATGGGGTACCAAGAGACCCAGTACTTC
few,TRBV19,TRBJ2-5,.,CASSGEVAGALGFDETQYF,TGTGCCAGTAGCGGGGAAGTGGCAGGGGCCCTGGGGTTCGACGAGACCCAGTACTTC
.,TRBV5-5,TRBJ2-7,TRBD1,CASSGTGGYEQYF,TGTGCCAGCAGCGGCACAGGGGGCTACGAGCAGTACTTC
.,TRBV7-9,TRBJ2-2,.,CASSFPGELFF,TGTGCCAGCAGCTTCCCCGGGGAGCTGTTTTTT
.,TRBV7-9,TRBJ2-7,.,CASSTSGAIYEQYF,TGTGCCAGCAGCACATCCGGGGCGATCTACGAGCAGTACTTC
.,TRBV30,TRBJ1-1,.,CAWSVPLRGAEAFF,TGTGCCTGGAGTGTACCCCTAAGGGGAGCTGAAGCTTTCTTT
.,TRBV11-2,TRBJ2-1,.,CASSLGAGRLEQFF,TGTGCCAGCAGCTTAGGCGCAGGGAGGCTTGAGCAGTTCTTC
.,TRBV30,TRBJ1-1,.,CAWSVLRMWNTEAFF,TGTGCCTGGAGTGTTCTAAGGATGTGGAACACTGAAGCTTTCTTT
.,TRBV4-1,TRBJ1-1,TRBD1,CASSHLGQGAVGTEAFF,TGCGCCAGCAGCCACCTAGGACAGGGGGCCGTTGGCACTGAAGCTTTCTTT
.,TRBV4-1,TRBJ2-7,.,CASSQDLGDTYF,TGCGCCAGCAGCCAAGATCTAGGTGATACGTACTTC
.,TRBV7-9,TRBJ1-1,.,CASSSSGWSATEAFF,TGTGCCAGCAGCTCGTCGGGGTGGTCGGCTACTGAAGCTTTCTTT